The source of this T cell receptor beta chain is a study of CD8 T cells in ankylosing spondylitis. This clonotype came up a few times. Its antigen remains unidentified. Study-level findings and limits: The study looked at matched synovial fluid samples from ankylosing spondylitis patients. Disease-linked clones were reported to be significantly enriched there. Existing reports had already noted some motif variants in reactive arthritis synovial fluid and blood. A TCR beta motif of about 8 highly homologous variants seemed to mark ankylosing spondylitis blood.

The CDR3 is 14 amino acids. CDR1 and CDR2 (germline): MDHEN, SYDVKM. V was cut by 3 bases and J by 8 bases, with 16 bases left in between. Using its own MiXCR run on the 5' RACE reads, TCRdb lists one record per CDR3 protein. Among about 220,000 distinct CDR3 sequences, about 17% were seen once, and the ten largest hold about 44%. The TCR sequence derives from a male donor with ankylosing spondylitis. Sequenced input: blood, either unsorted or a sorted T cell fraction (not recorded which). The chain is built from TRBV28 and TRBJ1-2; possible D gene TRBD1, 6 bases. The CDR3: CASSFQAGVGGYTF. DNA of the CDR3: TGTGCCAGCAGTTTTCAAGCAGGGGTTGGAGGCTACACCTTC.